A selection of T cell receptor beta chains follows, all from one sample in a study of CD8 T cells in Susac syndrome. One entry per CDR3 protein, called by TCRdb with MiXCR from the immunoSEQ multiplex PCR reads. The repertoire holds about 130,000 distinct CDR3 sequences, 90% to 95% seen once, with more than 0.095% in the top ten. Sequencing input: CD4+ T cells from PBMCs. Receptors originate from a human donor in good health. Each CDR3 is given with its conserved first and last residue. D genes are given only for firm matches. Rows may omit the clone size; those that give it use once, few, many or a size class.

V gene,clone size,CDR3 length,D gene,J gene,CDR3 protein,CDR3 DNA
TRBV12-3/TRBV12-4,-,16,-,TRBJ2-6,CASRDRSVSGANVLTF,TGTGCCAGCAGGGACAGATCAGTCTCTGGGGCCAACGTCCTGACTTTC
TRBV6-2/TRBV6-3,-,14,-,TRBJ1-1,CASSTGPPRAEAFF,TGTGCCAGCAGCACGGGACCCCCCCGGGCTGAAGCTTTCTTT
TRBV27,-,14,TRBD2,TRBJ2-1,CASSKVTSGNEQFF,TGTGCCAGCAGCAAGGTGACTAGCGGAAATGAGCAGTTCTTC
TRBV29-1,-,11,-,TRBJ2-7,CSVGSAYEQYF,TGCAGCGTCGGCAGCGCCTACGAGCAGTACTTC
TRBV11-2,once,16,-,TRBJ2-1,CASSPLVGDPYNEQFF,TGTGCCAGCAGCCCGCTGGTGGGAGATCCCTACAATGAGCAGTTCTTC
TRBV28,-,12,TRBD1,TRBJ1-1,CASRSGGTGAFF,TGTGCCAGCAGATCGGGGGGGACAGGAGCTTTCTTT
TRBV20-1,-,13,-,TRBJ2-3,CSAFWGIPDTQYF,TGCAGTGCCTTTTGGGGAATCCCAGATACGCAGTATTTT
TRBV7-2,-,15,-,TRBJ1-1,CASSRPTVMNTEAFF,TGTGCCAGCAGCCGTCCCACCGTTATGAACACTGAAGCTTTCTTT
TRBV3-1,-,18,TRBD2,TRBJ2-7,CASSQYGLAGENSYEQYF,TGTGCCAGCAGCCAGTATGGGCTAGCGGGAGAAAACTCCTACGAGCAGTACTTC
TRBV20-1,-,13,-,TRBJ2-2,CSARFPHTGELFF,TGCAGTGCCCGCTTTCCCCACACCGGGGAGCTGTTTTTT
TRBV28,-,13,-,TRBJ2-7,CASSFEILYEQYF,TGTGCCAGCAGTTTTGAGATCCTTTACGAGCAGTACTTC
TRBV18,-,13,-,TRBJ2-5,CASSQGLGETQYF,TGTGCCAGCTCACAGGGCCTTGGGGAGACCCAGTACTTC
TRBV7-2,-,16,TRBD2,TRBJ2-7,CASSLQPLAGVPEQYF,TGTGCCAGCAGCTTACAACCACTAGCGGGAGTCCCCGAGCAGTACTTC
TRBV6-2/TRBV6-3,-,15,TRBD2,TRBJ2-5,CASSYRSLAGGTQYF,TGTGCCAGCAGTTACCGCTCCCTAGCGGGAGGGACCCAGTACTTC
TRBV6-5,-,13,-,TRBJ1-1,CASISPGHSEAFF,TGTGCCAGCATCTCTCCGGGACACTCTGAAGCTTTCTTT
TRBV28,-,13,-,TRBJ2-7,CASRGTIAYEQYF,TGTGCCAGCCGAGGGACCATCGCCTACGAGCAGTACTTC